This TCR beta chain was recorded in a study of T cell repertoires in cytomegalovirus infection. On the study more broadly: Recently identified HLA-C-restricted and well-studied HLA-B-restricted CMV epitopes were used. Public TCR beta signatures indicated both CMV infection and matching HLA type.

TCRdb reanalysed the reads using MiXCR and keeps one entry per CDR3 protein. The table records approximately 500,000 distinct CDR3 sequences, around a third of them present only once. This clonotype has more than one count but fewer than ten. The antigen remains unidentified. The CDR3 sequence is 16 residues long. V lost 0 bases, J lost 4 bases, and 8 bases stayed unmatched. The chain joins TRBV23-1 to TRBJ2-7; 8 bases agree with TRBD2. TRBV23-1 is reported as an ORF; its role is uncertain. This TCR came from a human donor in good health (CMV status not recorded). Some clones in this sample may be carry-over from other donors' samples. The starting material was cultured PBMCs, obtained from culture after CMV antigen stimulation. The CDR3 here is CASSQSGTRGEYEQYV. CDR3 DNA sequence: TGCGCCAGCAGTCAATCGGGGACTAGAGGAGAGTACGAGCAGTACGTC.